A selection of T cell receptor beta chains follows, all from one sample in a study of T cell repertoires in cytomegalovirus infection. TCRdb re-derived calls from the reads in MiXCR, one entry per CDR3 protein. The sample records 160,000 or so distinct CDR3 sequences, roughly 21% being singletons. Antigens for these TCRs are unknown. Sequencing was performed on CD8+ T cells from cultured PBMCs, taken from culture after CMV antigen stimulation. The receptors shown here come from a human donor in good health (CMV status not recorded). Some clones in this sample may be carry-over from other donors' samples. Both conserved end residues are part of each CDR3. Each record gives: clone size, D gene, V gene, J gene, CDR3 DNA, CDR3 protein. D genes are given only for firm matches. Clone size is not always given. Where it is, it says once, few, many or a class for expanded clones.

few	NA	TRBV6-2/TRBV6-3	TRBJ1-4	TGTGCCAGCAGTCACCTAAGGACACCGAATGAAAAACTGTTTTTT	CASSHLRTPNEKLFF
NA	NA	TRBV7-8	TRBJ1-6	TGTGCCAGCAGCTTTATGCCGAATTCACCCCTCCACTTT	CASSFMPNSPLHF
NA	NA	TRBV7-6	TRBJ2-1	TGTGCCAGCTCGAGAGCCAATGAGCAGTTCTTC	CASSRANEQFF
NA	NA	TRBV6-2/TRBV6-3	TRBJ1-1	TGTGCCAGCAGTTACTGGGGCAGAAATGCCGAAGCTTTCTTT	CASSYWGRNAEAFF
NA	NA	TRBV6-1	TRBJ1-3	TGTGCCAGCAGTGAAGGGGGTACAGGAGGTTGGCGAAACACCATATATTTT	CASSEGGTGGWRNTIYF
many	NA	TRBV7-9	TRBJ2-7	TGTGCCAGCGCCCCGAGGGGATCCTACGAGCAGTACTTC	CASAPRGSYEQYF
many	TRBD1	TRBV7-2	TRBJ1-3	TGTGCCAGCAGCATACGACAGGGCGACACCATATATTTT	CASSIRQGDTIYF
NA	TRBD2	TRBV7-2	TRBJ2-7	TGTGCCAGCAGCTTATTGGGGACTAGCGGCTACGAGCAGTACTTC	CASSLLGTSGYEQYF
many	NA	TRBV2	TRBJ1-2	TGTGCCAGCAGTGAGAGAGTGGGGGCCGGCTATGGCTACACCTTC	CASSERVGAGYGYTF
NA	NA	TRBV6-2/TRBV6-3	TRBJ2-7	TGTGCCAGCAGTTACGGGGGTCACCTCGAGCAGTACTTC	CASSYGGHLEQYF
once	NA	TRBV27	TRBJ1-1	TGTGCCAGCAGACCAACCGGCTCCCCGAACACTGAAGCTTTCTTT	CASRPTGSPNTEAFF
NA	NA	TRBV6-1	TRBJ2-7	TGTGCCAGCAGTGAATTCGTAGGTAATTCCTACGAGCAGTACTTC	CASSEFVGNSYEQYF
NA	NA	TRBV7-9	TRBJ2-1	TGTGCCACCGGCCTGTACGACAATGAGCAGTTCTTC	CATGLYDNEQFF
NA	NA	TRBV6-1	TRBJ2-5	TGTGCCAGCAGTGTCCAGACAGGAGGTAGCGAGACCCAGTACTTC	CASSVQTGGSETQYF
NA	NA	TRBV7-2	TRBJ2-7	TGTGCCAGCAGCTTCTCTACCGTCTCCGGGAGTAGCTACGAGCAGTACTTC	CASSFSTVSGSSYEQYF
few	NA	TRBV29-1	TRBJ2-7	TGCAGCGTTGTCGACATCCCAACCTACGAGCAGTACTTC	CSVVDIPTYEQYF
few	NA	TRBV12-3/TRBV12-4	TRBJ2-2	TGTGCCAGCAGGCCCATCGTAGGTAACACCGGGGAGCTGTTTTTT	CASRPIVGNTGELFF
NA	TRBD1	TRBV7-2	TRBJ2-7	TGTGCCAGCAGCCCCAGGGACAGGGGGCGACTCTACGAGCAGTACTTC	CASSPRDRGRLYEQYF
many	NA	TRBV6-6	TRBJ1-3	TGTGCCAGCAGTTACTCGGCAGGGTACGGAAACACCATATATTTT	CASSYSAGYGNTIYF
NA	TRBD1	TRBV7-9	TRBJ2-1	TGTGCCAGCAGCTCGGGACAGGGCTCCTACAATGAGCAGTTCTTC	CASSSGQGSYNEQFF
few	NA	TRBV27	TRBJ2-3	TGTGCCAGCAGTTTAGTAGGGCCAGGCACAGATACGCAGTATTTT	CASSLVGPGTDTQYF
NA	NA	TRBV5-1	TRBJ1-1	TGCGCCAGCAGCTTGATACGGCAGACGAACACTGAAGCTTTCTTT	CASSLIRQTNTEAFF
many	NA	TRBV3-1	TRBJ2-1	TGTGCCAGCAGCTTCCGGGGACGGAGACTAGTCCACAATGAGCAGTTCTTC	CASSFRGRRLVHNEQFF
few	TRBD2	TRBV4-3	TRBJ2-3	TGCGCCAGCAGCCAAGATTCGACCGGGGGGTCCACAGATACGCAGTATTTT	CASSQDSTGGSTDTQYF
NA	NA	TRBV11-2	TRBJ1-5	TGTGCCAGCAGCTTAGATTGGCGGCAGGGAGTCGGCAATCAGCCCCAGCATTTT	CASSLDWRQGVGNQPQHF
NA	TRBD2	TRBV12-3/TRBV12-4	TRBJ2-5	TGTGCCAGCAGTTTTCTAGCGGGGGTGGAGACCCAGTACTTC	CASSFLAGVETQYF
NA	NA	TRBV7-6	TRBJ2-2	TGTGCCAGCAGCTTAAAAGCCGGCCACATTACGGGGGAGCTGTTTTTT	CASSLKAGHITGELFF
few	TRBD1	TRBV6-5	TRBJ2-6	TGTGCCAGCAGTATCCGGACAGGGCGGGTCGGAGGGGCCAACGTCCTGACTTTC	CASSIRTGRVGGANVLTF
few	NA	TRBV7-4	TRBJ1-1	TGTGCCAGCAGCTTGGCGGATGAAGCTTTCTTT	CASSLADEAFF
NA	NA	TRBV14	TRBJ1-2	TGTGCCAGCAGCCAAGGCGTTTTAGGTGGTTGGGACTATGGCTACACCTTC	CASSQGVLGGWDYGYTF
few	TRBD2	TRBV11-2	TRBJ2-2	TGTGCCAGCAGCGCTGTAGCGGGGGGGCTTAGCACCGGGGAGCTGTTTTTT	CASSAVAGGLSTGELFF
NA	TRBD1	TRBV6-2/TRBV6-3	TRBJ1-6	TGTGCCAGCAGTTTCGGACAGGAGGCTTCACCCCTCCACTTT	CASSFGQEASPLHF
NA	NA	TRBV7-9	TRBJ2-2	TGTGCCAGCAGCCGCGACGGGAGAAACACCGGGGAGCTGTTTTTT	CASSRDGRNTGELFF
NA	TRBD1	TRBV11-3	TRBJ1-1	TGTGCCAGCAGCCGAAGTTACAGGGGAGGGGATACTGAAGCTTTCTTT	CASSRSYRGGDTEAFF
NA	NA	TRBV7-6	TRBJ1-1	TGTGCCAGCAGCTTAGAGTTGGGTACTGAAGCTTTCTTT	CASSLELGTEAFF
many	TRBD1	TRBV28	TRBJ2-4	TGTGCCAGCAGTAAGCGGGGACAGGGTGAAAACATTCAGTACTTC	CASSKRGQGENIQYF
once	NA	TRBV6-1	TRBJ1-1	TGTGCCAGCAGTGAATGGAGGGCTGAAGCTTTCTTT	CASSEWRAEAFF
NA	NA	TRBV12-3/TRBV12-4	TRBJ2-5	TGTGCCAGCAGTTACCCCTGGGCAGAGACCCAGTACTTC	CASSYPWAETQYF
NA	NA	TRBV12-3/TRBV12-4	TRBJ2-7	TGTGCCAGCACCGTAAGCAGCGACTCGGCCTACGAGCAGTACTTC	CASTVSSDSAYEQYF
few	TRBD1	TRBV4-1	TRBJ1-5	TGCGCCAGCAACTCGCAGGGGGCCAATCAGCCCCAGCATTTT	CASNSQGANQPQHF
few	NA	TRBV7-9	TRBJ2-6	TGTGCCAGCAGTCAGGCAGGGGTGAAGGCTGGGGCCAACGTCCTGACTTTC	CASSQAGVKAGANVLTF
few	NA	TRBV12-3/TRBV12-4	TRBJ1-3	TGTGCCAGCAGTTGGACGGCAGGGTCTGGAAACACCATATATTTT	CASSWTAGSGNTIYF
NA	NA	TRBV7-9	TRBJ1-6	TGTGCCAGCAGCTCTGGACAGTCTTCCTATAATTCACCCCTCCACTTT	CASSSGQSSYNSPLHF
NA	NA	TRBV28	TRBJ2-1	TGTGCCACCCTTCTTGTTGGGTCCTACAATGAGCAGTTCTTC	CATLLVGSYNEQFF
few	NA	TRBV20-1	TRBJ1-2	TGCAGTGCTTCAGAGGATGGCTACACCTTC	CSASEDGYTF
few	TRBD1	TRBV12-3/TRBV12-4	TRBJ1-2	TGTGCCAGCGCTGTTCCCGGGACAGGGCATGGCTACACCTTC	CASAVPGTGHGYTF
NA	NA	TRBV7-2	TRBJ1-2	TGTGCCAGCAGCTTAAGGTATCAGGGGACCTCTCCACATGATGGCTACACCTTC	CASSLRYQGTSPHDGYTF
few	NA	TRBV7-9	TRBJ2-5	TGTGCCAGCAGCTTGGCCGGGACGGCTGTCAGAGAGACCCAGTACTTC	CASSLAGTAVRETQYF
NA	TRBD2	TRBV12-5	TRBJ2-3	TGTGCTAGTGGTAGCCTCTACCGTAGTAGCGGGCTTTCAGATACGCAGTATTTT	CASGSLYRSSGLSDTQYF
few	TRBD2	TRBV27	TRBJ2-7	TGTGCCAGCGGAGCGGGGGGCCTCCGGAACGAGCAGTACTTC	CASGAGGLRNEQYF
NA	TRBD1	TRBV5-6	TRBJ2-5	TGTGCCAGCAGCTGGGGGGACAGGGGGTACCAAGAGACCCAGTACTTC	CASSWGDRGYQETQYF
few	TRBD1	TRBV4-1	TRBJ1-6	TGCGCCAGCAGCGCAAGATGGGGGACAGGGGGAGGTTCACCCCTCCACTTT	CASSARWGTGGGSPLHF
NA	TRBD1	TRBV19	TRBJ1-1	TGTGCCAGTAGTCCAACCCGCCAGGGGGCAGGGAACACTGAAGCTTTCTTT	CASSPTRQGAGNTEAFF
NA	TRBD1	TRBV7-9	TRBJ1-5	TGTGCCAGCAGCTTAGGACAGGGACACTATCAGCCCCAGCATTTT	CASSLGQGHYQPQHF
NA	NA	TRBV27	TRBJ2-2	TGTGCCAGCAGTAACAGGGTGGGCACCGGGGAGCTGTTTTTT	CASSNRVGTGELFF
few	NA	TRBV7-9	TRBJ2-2	TGTGCCAGCAGCTCTCCGGGACGGACGAACACCGGGGAGCTGTTTTTT	CASSSPGRTNTGELFF
NA	TRBD2	TRBV11-2	TRBJ2-3	TGTGCCACAGCACTAGCGGGGGTTGATACGCAGTATTTT	CATALAGVDTQYF
once	NA	TRBV7-9	TRBJ1-3	TGTGCCAGCAGCTTAGCCGGAGTGACTGGAAACACCATATATTTT	CASSLAGVTGNTIYF
NA	NA	TRBV7-8	TRBJ2-7	TGTGCCAGCAGCAAAGACTACTACGAGCAGTACTTC	CASSKDYYEQYF